These 5 T cell receptor beta chains came from one sample sequenced in a study of OX40 agonist ivuxolimab in advanced cancers. Clones were sequenced by immunoSEQ multiplex PCR, and TCRdb holds only the in-frame ones, with some missing. The data hold approximately 44,000 clones, with approximately 80% observed a single time. Sequenced material: CD4+ or CD8+ T cells sorted from blood, taken in a trial of the OX40 agonist ivuxolimab. These receptors all stem from an adult with an advanced solid tumor such as melanoma, head and neck, liver or kidney cancer.

The rearrangement joins TRBV15 to TRBJ1-5; TRBD1 matches 8 bases. With V trimmed by 1 base and J by 1 base, 3 bases remained unmatched. This CDR3 contains 16 residues. The germline V gene encodes CDR1 LNHNV and CDR2 YYDKDF (reference sequence). CDR3 DNA sequence: TGTGCCACCAGCAGAGTGACAGGGGAGAGCAATCAGCCCCAGCATTTT. Protein sequence: CATSRVTGESNQPQHF.

The chain links TRBV28 to TRBJ2-7, with D maybe TRBD1 (5 bases). This CDR3 region has 15 residues. Per the germline V gene, CDR1 is MDHEN and CDR2 is SYDVKM. Trimming left V 7 bases short and J 0 bases short, with 16 bases between. CDR3 coding DNA: TGTGCCAGCACCCTAGGGGCAGGGCTCTCCTACGAGCAGTACTTC. Protein: CASTLGAGLSYEQYF.

V and J are TRBV7-6 and TRBJ2-1, with TRBD2 matching over 7 bases. Germline V gene data show CDR1 as SGHVS and CDR2 as FNYEAQ. The CDR3 runs to 14 residues. V shed 4 bases, J shed 7 bases, and the junction held 7 bases outside the gene matches. This chain's CDR3 is CASSSPSGGNEQFF. CDR3 coding DNA: TGTGCCAGCAGCTCCCCGTCGGGGGGTAATGAGCAGTTCTTC.

This chain joins TRBV30 and TRBJ2-3, with D uncertain. Deletions cut 5 bases from V and 0 bases from J, with 6 bases between. This CDR3 comprises 12 residues. CDR1 is GTSNPN, CDR2 SVGIG, per germline (reference sequence). CDR3 nucleotides: TGTGCCTGGGCCAGAAGCACAGATACGCAGTATTTT. This gives the protein CAWARSTDTQYF.

The genes are TRBV10-3 and TRBJ2-2; 7 bases are a match to TRBD1. Germline V gene data show CDR1 as ENHRY and CDR2 as SYGVKD. There are 16 residues in the CDR3. V was clipped by 3 bases and J by 0 bases; unmatched bases: 4. The CDR3 loop is CAISDAGTANTGELFF. CDR3 DNA: TGTGCCATCAGTGACGCCGGGACAGCGAACACCGGGGAGCTGTTTTTT.